A single sample gave rise to the 25 T cell receptor beta chains below, sequenced in a study of cytomegalovirus exposure and HLA in healthy donors. PCR was performed using 60 Vbeta and 13 Jbeta primers. Profiled with immunoSEQ multiplex PCR; TCRdb holds only in-frame clones, not every one. The sample yields approximately 120,000 clones, around 78% seen once. Sequencing input: PBMCs. These receptors were taken from a woman in her 40s in good health and CMV-seronegative.

The J gene is TRBJ2-1, the V gene TRBV29-1, with TRBD1 matching over 7 bases. The CDR3 is made up of 11 amino acids. Trimming cost V 4 bases and J 11 bases; bases outside gene matches: 5. Germline V lookup: CDR1 SQVTM, CDR2 ANQGSEA. CDR3 in DNA: TGCAGCGTTGTGACAGGGATCCAGCAGTTCTTC. Its protein product is CSVVTGIQQFF.

V usage is TRBV10-2 and J usage is TRBJ2-1; D might be TRBD2 (6 bases). Trimming took 8 bases from V and 9 from J, leaving 17 bases between them. Germline V gene sequence: CDR1 WSHSY, CDR2 SAAADI. The CDR3 is 13 residues long. The DNA of the CDR3 is TGCGCCAGCGGCTCAGACGGGGGTGGTGAGCAGTTCTTC. Protein sequence: CASGSDGGGEQFF.

This clone was picked up a small number of times. V usage is TRBV7-9 and J usage is TRBJ1-5; D unclear. Germline V gene data show CDR1 as SEHNR and CDR2 as FQNEAQ (reference sequence). There are 13 residues in the CDR3. This CDR3 is CSSDRSPSGPQHF. CDR3 nucleotide sequence: TGTTCCTCCGATCGGTCTCCAAGTGGGCCCCAGCATTTT.

The V call is TRBV2, the J call TRBJ1-5; 7 nucleotides agree with TRBD1. Trimming at V came to 6 bases and at J to 0 bases, leaving 5 bases not matched to a gene. The CDR3 extends over 15 amino acids. CDR1 and CDR2 (germline): SNHLY, FYNNEI. The CDR3 DNA follows: TGTGCCAGCAGCGGGGGACAGATTAGCAATCAGCCCCAGCATTTT. Amino acids: CASSGGQISNQPQHF.

This clone was detected only once. The V gene is TRBV6-5, the J gene TRBJ2-7; D remains ambiguous. The CDR3 extends over 14 amino acids. Germline V CDR1 and CDR2: MNHEY, SVGAGI. Trimming left V 5 bases short and J 2 bases short, with 13 bases between. In nucleotides, the CDR3 is TGTGCCAGCAGTGCCGCGTTTCCCGCCTACGAGCAGTACTTC. It is translated as CASSAAFPAYEQYF.

The chain links TRBV19 to TRBJ1-2, with 8 bases that match TRBD1. CDR1 and CDR2 from the germline V gene are LNHDA and SQIVND (reference sequence). J was trimmed by 4 bases and V by 5 bases; bases with no gene match: 3. The CDR3 runs 13 residues. The CDR3 DNA follows: TGTGCCAGTAGTCAGGGACAGGCCTATGGCTACACCTTC. Its translation: CASSQGQAYGYTF.

The gene calls are TRBV7-9 and TRBJ2-3; 9 bases fit TRBD2. The CDR3 runs 15 residues. The germline V gene has CDR1 SEHNR and CDR2 FQNEAQ (reference sequence). Trimming at V came to 5 bases and at J to 8 bases, leaving 11 bases not matched to a gene. The CDR3 protein is CASSPVGLASLTQYF. The CDR3 DNA reads as TGTGCCAGCAGCCCGGTCGGACTAGCGAGTCTTACGCAGTATTTT.

The chain couples TRBV11-2 to TRBJ1-2; D perhaps matches TRBD1 (5 bases). The germline V and J ends were trimmed by 0 bases and 10 bases, with 15 bases remaining between them. This CDR3 comprises 14 residues. The germline gives CDR1 SGHAT, CDR2 FQNNGV. The CDR3 reads CASSLEFEGLAYTF. DNA for the CDR3: TGTGCCAGCAGCTTAGAATTCGAGGGACTGGCCTACACCTTC.

The V and J genes are TRBV28 and TRBJ1-2; D unclear. V dropped 2 bases and J dropped 2 bases, with 15 bases sitting between them. CDR1 and CDR2 from the germline V gene are MDHEN and SYDVKM. The CDR3 sequence is 16 residues long. This chain's CDR3 is CASSLLPGTLNYGYTF. The DNA for the CDR3 is TGTGCCAGCAGTTTACTCCCAGGCACATTAAACTATGGCTACACCTTC.

The CDR3 loop is CASSQENTAVYGYTF. CDR3 bases: TGTGCCAGCAGCCAAGAAAATACAGCTGTCTATGGCTACACCTTC. V is TRBV4-2 and J is TRBJ1-2; no firm D call. Germline loops: CDR1 LGHNA, CDR2 YNFKEQ. Trimming left V 0 bases short and J 4 bases short, with 12 bases between. CDR3 length: 15 amino acids.

This clone turned up a few times. The rearrangement joins TRBV7-8 to TRBJ1-1; D perhaps matches TRBD1 (5 bases). The CDR3 totals 14 residues. V was clipped by 1 base and J by 4 bases, with 10 bases between them. Per the germline V gene, CDR1 is SGHVS and CDR2 is FQNEAQ. As DNA, the CDR3 is TGTGCCAGCAGCTTAGTTACAGGTCTCACTGAAGCTTTCTTT. This gives the protein CASSLVTGLTEAFF.

This chain links TRBV6-1 with TRBJ2-1; TRBD2 matches at 7 bases. Germline trimming cut 3 bases from V and 2 bases from J; bases unmatched to any gene: 7. The CDR3 extends over 16 amino acids. CDR1 and CDR2 from the germline V gene are MNHNS and SASEGT. CDR3: CASSDSGEGPYNEQFF. The CDR3 bases are TGTGCCAGCAGTGATTCGGGGGAGGGCCCCTACAATGAGCAGTTCTTC.

V gene TRBV7-2 combines with J gene TRBJ1-5, with a tentative D call TRBD1 (6 bases). CDR3 size: 14 residues. V was trimmed by 5 bases and J by 3 bases, leaving 11 bases between them. Germline V gives CDR1 SGHTA, CDR2 FQGNSA. The CDR3 bases are TGTGCCAGCAGCCTCCGGGACATCAATCAGCCCCAGCATTTT. Protein product: CASSLRDINQPQHF.

To note about this clone: A read error may account for a junction end that differs from germline. This rearrangement joins TRBV7-9 to TRBJ2-7, with 7 bases identical to TRBD1. This CDR3 is built from 16 residues. Per germline, CDR1 SEHNR and CDR2 FQNEAQ (reference sequence). The CDR3 DNA reads TGTTCCAGCAGCCCAACCCTTGGTGACAGGGCCTACGAGCAGTACTTC. Encoded protein: CSSSPTLGDRAYEQYF.

The chain couples TRBV5-6 to TRBJ1-2; D is unresolved. This CDR3 contains 15 residues. V lost 4 bases to trimming and J lost 1 base, with 14 bases between them. The germline V gene has CDR1 SGHDT and CDR2 YYEEEE. CDR3 region: CASSPEFTVNYGYTF. In DNA, the CDR3 is TGTGCCAGCAGCCCCGAATTTACAGTTAACTATGGCTACACCTTC.

This chain links TRBV6-4 with TRBJ2-1; 12 nucleotides line up with TRBD1. This CDR3 is built from 14 residues. CDR1 and CDR2 (germline): MRHNA, SNTAGT. With V trimmed by 7 bases and J by 9 bases, 7 bases remained unmatched. The CDR3 nucleotides read TGTGCCAGCACCCGGGACAGGGGGCGAGGTGAGCAGTTCTTC. Translating gives CASTRDRGRGEQFF.

The chain combines TRBV5-5 with TRBJ2-7, with 7 bases lining up with TRBD2. The CDR3 runs 16 residues. Germline V gene lookup returns CDR1 SGHKS and CDR2 YYEKEE (reference sequence). J gave up 3 bases and V 2 bases, and 11 bases lay outside the gene matches. Here the CDR3 reads CASSFGRAEGRYEQYF. Here the CDR3 DNA reads TGTGCCAGCAGCTTTGGGAGGGCGGAGGGCCGCTACGAGCAGTACTTC. The entire variable domain, with the rest obtained from reference TRBV5-5 and TRBJ2-7, is as follows: DAGVTQSPTHLIKTRGQQVTLRCSPISGHKSVSWYQQVLGQGPQFIFQYYEKEERGRGNFPDRFSARQFPNYSSELNVNALLLGDSALYLCASSFGRAEGRYEQYFGPGTRLTVT.

Of note for this clone: A junction boundary mismatches the germline segment, possibly from a read error. The V call is TRBV5-1, the J call TRBJ2-7, with a weak D call TRBD2 (5 bases). The CDR3 runs 14 residues. The germline gives CDR1 SGHRS, CDR2 YFSETQ. CDR3 coding DNA: TGCGCCAGCAGCCCCGTCGGGGAACTAGGATCTCCCCTATTC. Amino acid sequence: CASSPVGELGSPLF.

The chain recombines TRBV19 with TRBJ2-1, with D tentatively TRBD2 (5 bases). Germline CDR1 reads LNHDA; CDR2 reads SQIVND (reference sequence). This CDR3 region has 11 residues. V was pared by 1 base and J by 16 bases, with 11 bases between. CDR3 in DNA: TGTGCCAGTAGTATAGGGAGGAGCCGATTCTTC. Translation: CASSIGRSRFF.

The rearrangement uses TRBV27 and TRBJ2-7; TRBD2 agrees at 13 bases. CDR1 is MNHEY and CDR2 is SMNVEV in the germline V gene (reference sequence). CDR3 length: 15 residues. Losses at the gene ends were 5 bases for V and 6 bases for J; bases not matched to a gene: 7. Written as DNA, the CDR3 is TGTGCCAGCAGTCAAACTAGCGGGAGGGCCGGCGAGCAGTACTTC. It translates to CASSQTSGRAGEQYF.

The chain has TRBV2 and TRBJ2-5; weak D call: TRBD2 (6 bases). Germline V gene data show CDR1 as SNHLY and CDR2 as FYNNEI. The CDR3 is 16 amino acids. V lost 6 bases and J lost 2, with 19 bases in between. CDR3 DNA sequence: TGTGCCAGCAGCCGGGACTTTCCTGGGGGTCAAGAGACCCAGTACTTC. It codes for CASSRDFPGGQETQYF.

The V call is TRBV2, the J call TRBJ1-1, with 7 bases identical to TRBD1. The J segment lost 1 base and the V segment lost 5 bases, leaving 4 bases of the junction unmatched. CDR3 size: 14 residues. Germline V lookup: CDR1 SNHLY, CDR2 FYNNEI. The CDR3 sequence: CASSQGGANTEAFF. Written as DNA, the CDR3 is TGTGCCAGCAGTCAAGGGGGCGCGAACACTGAAGCTTTCTTT.

For this clone: Other DNA sequences within the sample encode an identical CDR3. The chain carries TRBV5-6 and TRBJ1-2, with 7 bases that match TRBD1. Looked up from germline, CDR1 is SGHDT and CDR2 is YYEEEE. The CDR3 sequence is 13 residues long. J gave up 6 bases and V 4 bases, and 6 bases lay outside the gene matches. CDR3 DNA sequence: TGTGCCAGCAGCCTGAGGCAGGGGGATGGCTACACCTTC. This gives the protein CASSLRQGDGYTF.

The rearrangement uses TRBV5-4 and TRBJ1-2, with D possibly matching TRBD1 (6 bases). V lost 0 bases and J 6 bases, leaving 9 bases between the germline ends. Germline assignment: CDR1 SGHNT and CDR2 YYREEE (reference sequence). This CDR3 has 13 residues. Here the CDR3 DNA reads TGTGCCAGCAGCTTGGACAGGGTCGATGGCTACACCTTC. Translating it yields CASSLDRVDGYTF.

The chain recombines TRBV5-1 with TRBJ2-1, with a possible D match to TRBD1 (5 bases). Trimming took off 3 bases at V and 5 bases at J, with 9 bases between the two ends. The CDR3 covers 13 residues. Germline V gene lookup returns CDR1 SGHRS and CDR2 YFSETQ. CDR3 region: CASSSQGNNEQFF. CDR3 coding DNA: TGCGCCAGCAGCTCCCAGGGAAACAATGAGCAGTTCTTC.